The 18 T cell receptor beta chains below come from one sample, sequenced in a study of blood T cell repertoires in COVID-19. Sequencing used immunoSEQ multiplex PCR; TCRdb keeps in-frame clones, though not all of them. This repertoire shows more than 250,000 clones, around 90% found once; its top ten account for about 6%. Sequenced: peripheral blood. The source is a man between 18 and 35 years old who had recovered from COVID-19.

The rearrangement joins TRBV27 to TRBJ1-6, with TRBD1 identical over 7 bases. Germline assignment: CDR1 MNHEY and CDR2 SMNVEV (reference sequence). The CDR3 is 14 amino acids. Trimming at V came to 4 bases and at J to 3 bases, leaving 0 bases not matched to a gene. The CDR3 DNA reads as TGTGCCAGCAGTTGGACAGGCTATAATTCACCCCTCCACTTT. It translates to CASSWTGYNSPLHF.

J is TRBJ1-2 and V is TRBV19, with a possible D match to TRBD1 (5 bases). V lost 1 base to trimming and J lost 2 bases, with 14 bases between them. The CDR3 sequence is 16 residues long. CDR1 and CDR2 (germline): LNHDA, SQIVND (reference sequence). The CDR3 DNA reads TGTGCCAGTAGTATAGTCCCGCAGGGCACGAACTATGGCTACACCTTC. This gives the protein CASSIVPQGTNYGYTF.

The V and J genes are TRBV7-6 and TRBJ2-7; 8 bases map to TRBD1. The CDR3 contains 14 residues. Per the germline V gene, CDR1 is SGHVS and CDR2 is FNYEAQ. J lost 4 bases, V lost 5 bases, and 7 bases had no gene match. The CDR3 loop is CASSARDRLYEQYF. In DNA form, the CDR3 reads TGTGCCAGCAGCGCCCGGGACAGGCTTTACGAGCAGTACTTC.

The chain joins TRBV6-5 to TRBJ1-1; D uncertain. This CDR3 contains 14 residues. Germline-derived CDR1 and CDR2 are MNHEY and SVGAGI. Trimming removed 8 bases from V and 1 base from J, with 14 bases in between. The CDR3: CASARLQENTEAFF. CDR3 bases: TGTGCCAGCGCCCGTCTCCAGGAGAACACTGAAGCTTTCTTT.

The chain recombines TRBV2 with TRBJ2-3; 10 bases map to TRBD2. V shed 1 base and J 5 bases; nucleotides not matched to a gene: 6. This CDR3 contains 16 residues. Germline values: CDR1 SNHLY, CDR2 FYNNEI. In DNA form, the CDR3 reads TGTGCCAGCAGTGAAGGTCCTAGCGGGAGCTTAGATACGCAGTATTTT. Amino acids: CASSEGPSGSLDTQYF. Filled out from reference TRBV2 and TRBJ2-3, the complete variable domain reads EPEVTQTPSHQVTQMGQEVILRCVPISNHLYFYWYRQILGQKVEFLVSFYNNEISEKSEIFDDQFSVERPDGSNFTLKIRSTKLEDSAMYFCASSEGPSGSLDTQYFGPGTRLTVL.

This chain connects TRBV7-9 to TRBJ1-2; no reliable D call. The CDR3 is 13 amino acids. V lost 5 bases and J 1 base, leaving 8 bases between the germline ends. CDR1 and CDR2 from the germline V gene are SEHNR and FQNEAQ (reference sequence). CDR3 DNA sequence: TGTGCCAGCAGCCCGGGGTTTAACTATGGCTACACCTTC. Translated, it gives CASSPGFNYGYTF.

This chain links TRBV14 with TRBJ2-3, with a tentative D call TRBD1 (6 bases). CDR1 and CDR2 from the germline V gene are SGHDN and FVKESK. V shed 4 bases and J shed 6 bases, with 23 bases lying between them. This CDR3 has 17 residues. In nucleotides, the CDR3 is TGTGCCAGCAGCCCCTTAATGGGGGCCAACTCGTATGATACGCAGTATTTT. Its translation: CASSPLMGANSYDTQYF.

This chain joins TRBV7-6 and TRBJ2-1, with a weak D call TRBD2 (5 bases). The germline CDR1 and CDR2 sequences are SGHVS and FNYEAQ. The V gene lost 5 bases and the J gene lost 7 bases, with 9 bases spanning the gap. CDR3 size: 12 residues. CDR3 sequence: CASSRTGNEQFF. The CDR3, as DNA: TGTGCCAGCAGCCGCACGGGAAATGAGCAGTTCTTC.

The rearrangement joins TRBV27 to TRBJ2-7, with 9 bases lining up with TRBD1. Per the germline V gene, CDR1 is MNHEY and CDR2 is SMNVEV (reference sequence). V lost 5 bases to trimming and J lost 6 bases; unmatched junction nucleotides: 8. This CDR3 region has 14 residues. CDR3 coding DNA: TGTGCCAGCAGTCCCCTTGGGACAGGGCGCGAGCAGTACTTC. Amino acid sequence: CASSPLGTGREQYF.

The chain carries TRBV19 and TRBJ1-2; TRBD1 matches at 9 bases. Germline V CDR1 and CDR2: LNHDA, SQIVND (reference sequence). The V segment lost 0 bases and the J segment 0 bases; nucleotides outside the gene matches: 5. The CDR3 runs 17 residues. The CDR3 region has the DNA TGTGCCAGTAGTATAGAGGGAGGACAGGGGTCTAACTATGGCTACACCTTC. This encodes CASSIEGGQGSNYGYTF.

The CDR3 loop is CASSLGSGEENEQFF. CDR3 bases: TGTGCCAGCAGCTTAGGGTCGGGAGAAGAGAATGAGCAGTTCTTC. The V gene is TRBV7-3, the J gene TRBJ2-1, with D possibly TRBD2 on 6 matching bases. Germline V gives CDR1 SGHTA, CDR2 FQGTGA. The V end lost 2 bases, the J end lost 7 bases, and 15 bases lay between the germline ends. CDR3 length: 15 residues.

This clone was seen a single time. This chain links TRBV7-2 with TRBJ1-2, with 10 bases identical to TRBD1. CDR3 length: 14 amino acids. J was trimmed by 5 bases and V by 3 bases; bases with no gene match: 3. The germline V gene has CDR1 SGHTA and CDR2 FQGNSA. The chain's CDR3 is CASSLDRGSYGYTF. In nucleotides, the CDR3 is TGTGCCAGCAGCTTGGACAGGGGGAGTTATGGCTACACCTTC.

The gene calls are TRBV11-2 and TRBJ1-6; TRBD1 might be the D (6 bases). The CDR3 contains 15 residues. The germline CDR1 and CDR2 sequences are SGHAT and FQNNGV. The ends were cut back, 2 bases at V and 5 bases at J, with 10 bases in the middle. The CDR3 sequence is CASSLRTADNSPLHF. The CDR3, as DNA: TGTGCCAGCAGCTTAAGGACAGCTGATAATTCACCCCTCCACTTT.

This rearrangement joins TRBV10-3 to TRBJ2-5; the D is unclear. V was shortened by 2 bases and J by 5 bases, with 9 bases between the two germline ends. Germline V gives CDR1 ENHRY, CDR2 SYGVKD. The CDR3 spans 13 residues. CDR3 loop: CAISEVSSETQYF. The DNA for the CDR3 is TGTGCCATCAGTGAGGTTAGCTCCGAGACCCAGTACTTC.

V and J are TRBV15 and TRBJ1-4; 9 nucleotides match TRBD1. Germline V lookup: CDR1 LNHNV, CDR2 YYDKDF (reference sequence). The CDR3 totals 15 residues. V lost 0 bases, J lost 10 bases, and 6 bases stayed unmatched. The DNA for the CDR3 is TGTGCCACCAGCAGAGACGCCGGGACAGGGTCAAAACTGTTTTTT. It specifies CATSRDAGTGSKLFF.

The chain is built from TRBV11-2 and TRBJ2-7; 8 nucleotides line up with TRBD1. The CDR3 has 16 residues. The trim removed 1 base at V and 3 bases at J, leaving 8 bases unmatched. CDR1 and CDR2 (germline): SGHAT, FQNNGV. The chain's CDR3 is CASSLGGQVYYYEQYF. DNA of the CDR3: TGTGCCAGCAGCTTAGGGGGACAGGTGTACTACTACGAGCAGTACTTC.

The V call is TRBV7-9, the J call TRBJ2-7, with 7 positions matching TRBD1. The V gene's germline CDR1 is SEHNR and CDR2 FQNEAQ (reference sequence). Unmatched junction bases numbered 8, after V lost 3 bases and J lost 3 bases. This CDR3 region has 15 residues. The CDR3 DNA follows: TGTGCCAGCAGCTTGGAAGACAGGGCGAGCTACGAGCAGTACTTC. This gives the protein CASSLEDRASYEQYF.

This chain uses TRBV27 with TRBJ2-7, with D tentatively TRBD1 (5 bases). This CDR3 is built from 15 residues. Germline-derived CDR1 and CDR2 are MNHEY and SMNVEV (reference sequence). Deletions cut 3 bases from V and 0 bases from J, with 12 bases between. Here the CDR3 DNA reads TGTGCCAGCAGTTTCAGGCAGGGCTCCTCCTACGAGCAGTACTTC. This encodes CASSFRQGSSYEQYF.